This TCR beta chain was identified during a study of identical twins listed by TCRdb under 2016. Broadly, across the study: To test whether fetal clonotypes persist, this study deep-sequenced TCR alpha and beta repertoires from monozygotic twins, from unrelated adults of various ages, and from cord blood. Replicate twin experiments were performed at different times using different library preparation protocols to rule out contamination. Results and caveats for the whole study, not just this receptor: Invariant T cells such as MAIT and iNKT could partly confound zero-insertion analyses, though diverse VJ usage argued against this for most clonotypes. A weaker excess of twin sharing was found in beta out-of-frame sequences because the signal-to-noise ratio was lowered by fewer shared sequences. Compared with coincidental sharing between unrelated individuals, out-of-frame TCR alpha sequences shared between twins had an excess of sequences with low generation probability. In monozygotic twins, recombination models systematically underestimated out-of-frame TCR alpha sharing, but the models matched the sharing seen between unrelated individuals. Because the same donors could not be followed over many years, the conclusions depended on cross-sectional statistical analysis. Fewer insertions were carried by abundant cord blood beta clonotypes; a weaker similar trend was observed in young adult naive repertoires, while no such trend was observed in memory repertoires.

Its CDR3 holds 17 amino acids, cysteine through phenylalanine. Only the CDR3 DNA stays, 51 bases, in frame from base 1. CDR1 and CDR2 are drawn from the germline V gene (reference sequence): SEHNR, FQNEAQ. V is clipped by 8 bases and J by 0 bases, and the sequence between their germline boundaries is 17 bases long. Worth noting for this clonotype: Which antigen it targets is not known. No per-base quality is available; no much larger clone lies one base away.

Every donor in the study was a healthy Caucasian. Three pairs of female monozygotic twins, all aged about 18 to 29 years, made up the twin cohort. Positive isolation kits from Invitrogen were used to isolate the CD4+ and CD8+ T cell populations. The method was 5' RACE. TCRdb records Illumina HiSeq 2000 as the sequencer. Template switching added a universal primer binding site, and the final cDNA carried a unique molecular identifier that allowed TCR cDNA molecules to be counted accurately. Specific primers in the conserved constant-segment region were used to synthesize first-strand cDNA for the TCR alpha and beta chains. To control for contamination, each cDNA library was double barcoded with a SMART-Mk sample barcode plus Illumina barcodes. TruSeq adapter sequences along with Illumina sample barcodes were introduced in two successive PCR steps. Sequencing of the TCR alpha and beta cDNA libraries was done on the Illumina HiSeq platform using custom primers. Per the original workflow: Raw reads were processed with MiGEC to extract unique molecular identifiers, and MiXCR was used to determine CDR3 positions. For each individual, recombination models were inferred using an EM algorithm with the repgenHMM and IGoR tools. The tcR package in R was used for shared clonotype analysis, with sharing normalized by the product of cloneset sizes. To study raw recombination without the effects of thymic and clonal selection, out-of-frame nonproductive sequences were analyzed. In TCRdb, the public reads were trimmed at Q25 with fastp and aligned with MiXCR, with productive beta chains retained. Each entry merges the rows of one CDR3 protein and shows their most common DNA and genes. TCRdb's processing, not the authors', yielded these V and J calls. Counted in this sample were about 530,000 distinct CDR3 sequences; 12% to 15% of them appeared once. In total, the top ten clones hold nearly 0.45% of the sample.

This sample also appeared in a second study, on yellow fever vaccine responses in identical twins. Drawing on the second study: The authors reported that the T cell response to vaccination in identical twins appeared partly convergent and partly personalized. Focusing on identical twins, the study followed the T cell clones that responded to the vaccine, and did so with precision.

The chain couples TRBV7-9 to TRBJ2-6; the D gene is not confidently resolved. The sequence came from a woman in her late teens or twenties in good health. The sample was CD4+ T cells sorted from blood. The CDR3 protein is CASGPGRMSSGANVLTF. The DNA reads TGTGCCAGCGGCCCCGGGCGGATGAGCTCTGGGGCCAACGTCCTGACTTTC.